This T cell receptor beta chain stems from a study of T cell responses to AZD1222 COVID-19 vaccine. This clone appeared once. Its target is not known. Germline CDR1 is SNHLY and CDR2 is FYNNEI. The CDR3 is 12 residues long. Deletions cut 1 base from V and 4 bases from J, with 4 bases between. TCRdb's copy holds only in-frame clones and misses some; the assay was immunoSEQ multiplex PCR. Here the sample spans 120,000 or so clones, 75% to 95% being singletons. Overall study findings and caveats: Regions 160-218 and 743-854 held dominance among vaccine-associated CD4 TCRs, which spanned spike. Seropositivity was recorded at baseline in only a handful of AZD1222 recipients. Only after the peak T cell response were repertoires sampled. Nearly half of unique spike-specific TCRs reportedly avoided B.1.351 and B.1.1.7 mutated regions.

This receptor was obtained from an adult in good health. The gene calls are TRBV2 and TRBJ1-1; D gene uncertain. Specimen: peripheral blood, collected on day 0 of AZD1222 vaccination. CDR3 region: CASSEGGTEAFF. The CDR3 DNA follows: TGTGCCAGCAGTGAAGGAGGCACTGAAGCTTTCTTT.